One T cell receptor (beta chain) is described in this entry. Its cognate antigen is unknown. The source of the sample is a study of cytomegalovirus exposure and HLA in healthy donors. Study observations and caveats: Later, an analysis showed that TCR beta chains associated with HLA were more clonally expanded than others that were equally common. According to an earlier analysis, most TCR beta V segments yielded productive rearrangements about 87% or about 30% of the time. A later analysis linked a missense variant in DCLRE1C to the trimming of TCR beta V and J genes.

The CDR3 is made up of 12 amino acids. Trimming cost V 8 bases and J 1 base, with 8 bases left between them. Germline V CDR1 and CDR2: SNHLY, FYNNEI. A multiplex PCR was run with 60 Vbeta primers and 13 Jbeta primers. Libraries were prepared by immunoSEQ multiplex PCR; TCRdb keeps only in-frame clonotypes and omits some of them. The sample has 150,000 or so clones, roughly 77% seen once; the top ten hold 1%. Sequenced sample: PBMCs. The sequence derives from a woman aged 50 to 65 in good health and CMV-seropositive. The chain employs TRBV2 and TRBJ2-5; D remains unclear. The CDR3 loop reads CASSPGQETQYF. The CDR3 coding sequence is TGTGCCAGCTCCCCGGGCCAAGAGACCCAGTACTTC.